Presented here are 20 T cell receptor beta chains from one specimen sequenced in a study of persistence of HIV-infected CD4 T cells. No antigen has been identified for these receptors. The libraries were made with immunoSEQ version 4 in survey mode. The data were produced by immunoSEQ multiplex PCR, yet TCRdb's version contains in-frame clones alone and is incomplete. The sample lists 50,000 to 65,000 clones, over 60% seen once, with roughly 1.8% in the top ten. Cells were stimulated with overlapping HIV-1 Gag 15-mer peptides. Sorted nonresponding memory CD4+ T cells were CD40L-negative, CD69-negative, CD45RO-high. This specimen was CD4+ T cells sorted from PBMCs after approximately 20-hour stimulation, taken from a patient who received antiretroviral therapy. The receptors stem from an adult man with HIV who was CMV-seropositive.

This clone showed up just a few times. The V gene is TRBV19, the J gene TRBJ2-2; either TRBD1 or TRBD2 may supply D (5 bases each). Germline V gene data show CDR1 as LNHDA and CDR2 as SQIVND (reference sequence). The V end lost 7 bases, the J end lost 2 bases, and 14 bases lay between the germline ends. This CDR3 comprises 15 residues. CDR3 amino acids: CASTRDHANTGELFF. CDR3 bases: TGTGCCAGTACCCGGGACCACGCTAACACCGGGGAGCTGTTTTTT.

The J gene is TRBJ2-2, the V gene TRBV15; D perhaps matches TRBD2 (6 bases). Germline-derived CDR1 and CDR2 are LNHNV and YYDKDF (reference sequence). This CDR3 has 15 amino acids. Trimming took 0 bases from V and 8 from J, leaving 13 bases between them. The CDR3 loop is CATSRDGGGRGELFF. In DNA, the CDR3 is TGTGCCACCAGCAGAGATGGAGGAGGGAGGGGGGAGCTGTTTTTT.

In DNA form, the CDR3 reads TGTGCCAGCAGTTTACATGACACCTTAACCACCGGGGAGCTGTTTTTT. Its translation is CASSLHDTLTTGELFF. V and J are TRBV27 and TRBJ2-2; D not resolved. The germline V gene has CDR1 MNHEY and CDR2 SMNVEV (reference sequence). The CDR3 has 16 amino acids. V was trimmed by 2 bases and J by 4 bases, leaving 14 bases between them.

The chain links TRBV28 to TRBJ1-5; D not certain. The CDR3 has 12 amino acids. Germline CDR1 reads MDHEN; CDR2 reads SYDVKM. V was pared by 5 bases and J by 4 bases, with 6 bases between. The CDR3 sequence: CASSKNNQPQHF. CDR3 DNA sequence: TGTGCCAGCAGTAAAAATAATCAGCCCCAGCATTTT.

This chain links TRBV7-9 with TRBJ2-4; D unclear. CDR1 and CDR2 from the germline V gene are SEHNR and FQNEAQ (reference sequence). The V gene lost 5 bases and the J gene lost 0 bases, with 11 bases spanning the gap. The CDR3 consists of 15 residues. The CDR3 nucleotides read TGTGCCAGCAGCCCGGACGGTGGAGCCAAAAACATTCAGTACTTC. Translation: CASSPDGGAKNIQYF.

The CDR3 loop reads CASSHTDRGGTGELFF. The CDR3 bases are TGTGCCAGCAGCCATACGGACAGGGGGGGCACCGGGGAGCTGTTTTTT. The rearrangement links TRBV4-2 to TRBJ2-2, with 10 bases aligning to TRBD1. The CDR3 length is 16 residues. Germline V gene data show CDR1 as LGHNA and CDR2 as YNFKEQ. J lost 4 bases, V lost 3 bases, and 5 bases had no gene match.

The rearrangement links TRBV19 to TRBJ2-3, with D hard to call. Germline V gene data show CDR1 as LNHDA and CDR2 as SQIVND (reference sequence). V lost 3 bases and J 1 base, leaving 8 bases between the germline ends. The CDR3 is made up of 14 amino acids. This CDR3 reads CASSILGRTDTQYF. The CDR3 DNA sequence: TGTGCCAGTAGTATCCTCGGACGCACAGATACGCAGTATTTT.

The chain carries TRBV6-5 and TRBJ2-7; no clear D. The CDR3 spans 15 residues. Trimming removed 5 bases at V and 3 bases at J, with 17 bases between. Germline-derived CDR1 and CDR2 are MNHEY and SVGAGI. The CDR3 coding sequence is TGTGCCAGCAGTACTACTGATAACAGACACTACGAGCAGTACTTC. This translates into CASSTTDNRHYEQYF.

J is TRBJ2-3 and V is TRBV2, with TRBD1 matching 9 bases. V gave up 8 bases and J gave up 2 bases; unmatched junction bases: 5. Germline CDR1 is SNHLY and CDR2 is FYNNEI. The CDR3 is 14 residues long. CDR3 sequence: CASGGTGNTDTQYF. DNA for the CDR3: TGTGCCAGCGGGGGGACAGGGAACACAGATACGCAGTATTTT.

This chain's CDR3 is CASRDRPASGNTIYF. The CDR3 coding sequence is TGTGCCAGCAGGGACAGGCCAGCCTCTGGAAACACCATATATTTT. The chain couples TRBV11-2 to TRBJ1-3; 7 bases line up with TRBD1. Trimming cost V 6 bases and J 0 bases; bases outside gene matches: 5. CDR1 is SGHAT and CDR2 is FQNNGV in the germline V gene. The CDR3 is 15 amino acids.

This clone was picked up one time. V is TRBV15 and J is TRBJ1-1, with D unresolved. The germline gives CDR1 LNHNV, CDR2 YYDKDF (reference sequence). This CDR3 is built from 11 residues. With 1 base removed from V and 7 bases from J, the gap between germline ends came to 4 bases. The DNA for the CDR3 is TGTGCCACCAGCAGAGGCTTTGAAGCTTTCTTT. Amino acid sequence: CATSRGFEAFF. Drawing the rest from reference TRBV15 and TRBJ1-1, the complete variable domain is DAMVIQNPRYQVTQFGKPVTLSCSQTLNHNVMYWYQQKSSQAPKLLFHYYDKDFNNEADTPDNFQSRRPNTSFCFLDIRSPGLGDTAMYLCATSRGFEAFFGQGTRLTVV.

The CDR3 region has the DNA TGTGCCAGCACCTCCGACAGTCTCTATAGCAATCAGCCCCAGCATTTT. It codes for CASTSDSLYSNQPQHF. The V and J genes are TRBV28 and TRBJ1-5, with a tentative D call TRBD1 (5 bases). Trimming removed 7 bases at V and 0 bases at J, with 16 bases between. The germline CDR1 and CDR2 sequences are MDHEN and SYDVKM. The CDR3 has 16 residues.

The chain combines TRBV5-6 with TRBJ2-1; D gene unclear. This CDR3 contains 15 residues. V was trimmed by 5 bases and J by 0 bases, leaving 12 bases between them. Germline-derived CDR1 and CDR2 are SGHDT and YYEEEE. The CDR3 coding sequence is TGTGCCAGCAGATTATCTACCTTCTCCTACAATGAGCAGTTCTTC. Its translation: CASRLSTFSYNEQFF.

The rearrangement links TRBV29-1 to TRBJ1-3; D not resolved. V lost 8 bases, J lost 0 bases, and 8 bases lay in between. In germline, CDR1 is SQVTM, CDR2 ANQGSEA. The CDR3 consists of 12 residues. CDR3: CSCRLSGNTIYF. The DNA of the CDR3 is TGCAGCTGCCGCCTCTCTGGAAACACCATATATTTT. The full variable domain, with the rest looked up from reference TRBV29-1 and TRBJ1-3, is SAVISQKPSRDICQRGTSLTIQCQVDSQVTMMFWYRQQPGQSLTLIATANQGSEATYESGFVIDKFPISRPNLTFSTLTVSNMSPEDSSIYLCSCRLSGNTIYFGEGSWLTVV.

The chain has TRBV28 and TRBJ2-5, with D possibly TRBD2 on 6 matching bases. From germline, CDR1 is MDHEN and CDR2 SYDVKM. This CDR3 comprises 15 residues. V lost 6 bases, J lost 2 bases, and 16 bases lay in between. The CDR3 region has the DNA TGTGCCAGCAGCGCCCGGGGGAAGTTTCAAGAGACCCAGTACTTC. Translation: CASSARGKFQETQYF.

CDR3 protein: CAWRKIGTDSYGYTF. Written as DNA, the CDR3 is TGTGCCTGGAGGAAAATCGGGACAGACTCCTATGGCTACACCTTC. The chain has TRBV30 and TRBJ1-2; 7 positions match TRBD1. The CDR3 sequence is 15 residues long. The J segment lost 4 bases and the V segment lost 3 bases, leaving 11 bases of the junction unmatched. The V gene's germline CDR1 is GTSNPN and CDR2 SVGIG (reference sequence). The variable domain in full, completed from reference TRBV30 and TRBJ1-2, reads SQTIHQWPATLVQPVGSPLSLECTVEGTSNPNLYWYRQAAGRGLQLLFYSVGIGQISSEVPQNLSASRPQDRQFILSSKKLLLSDSGFYLCAWRKIGTDSYGYTFGSGTRLTVV.

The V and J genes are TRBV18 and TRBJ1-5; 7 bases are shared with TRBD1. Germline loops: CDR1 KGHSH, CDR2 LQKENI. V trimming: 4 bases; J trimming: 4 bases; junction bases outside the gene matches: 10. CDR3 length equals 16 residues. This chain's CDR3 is CASSQGQAIGNQPQHF. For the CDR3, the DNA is TGTGCCAGCTCACAAGGACAGGCCATAGGTAATCAGCCCCAGCATTTT.

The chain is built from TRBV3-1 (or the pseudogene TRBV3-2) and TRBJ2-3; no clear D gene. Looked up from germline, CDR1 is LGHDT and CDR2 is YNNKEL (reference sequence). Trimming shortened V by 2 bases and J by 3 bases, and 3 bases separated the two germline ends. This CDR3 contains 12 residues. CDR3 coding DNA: TGTGCCAGCAGCCAACGGACAGATACGCAGTATTTT. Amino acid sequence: CASSQRTDTQYF.

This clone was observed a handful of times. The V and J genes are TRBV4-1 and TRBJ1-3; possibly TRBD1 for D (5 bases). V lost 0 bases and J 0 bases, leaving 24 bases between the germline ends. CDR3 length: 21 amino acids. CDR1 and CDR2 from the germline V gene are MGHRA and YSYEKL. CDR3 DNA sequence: TGCGCCAGCAGCCAAGAAGCGCCGTCAGGGACTATGGCTAGCTCTGGAAACACCATATATTTT. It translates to CASSQEAPSGTMASSGNTIYF.

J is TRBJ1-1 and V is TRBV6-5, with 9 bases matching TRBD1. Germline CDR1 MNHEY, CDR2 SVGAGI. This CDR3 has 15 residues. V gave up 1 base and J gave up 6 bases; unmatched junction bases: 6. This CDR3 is CASSYFWDREAEAFF. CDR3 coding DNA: TGTGCCAGCAGTTACTTTTGGGACAGGGAGGCTGAAGCTTTCTTT.